The 24 T cell receptor beta chains listed next were all sequenced from one sample in a study of cytomegalovirus exposure and HLA in healthy donors. Data came from immunoSEQ multiplex PCR; TCRdb stores just in-frame clones and leaves some out. The repertoire holds 210,000 or so clones, with just over 85% as singletons. The sample consisted of PBMCs. The receptors shown here come from a woman under 30 in good health and CMV-seronegative.

The chain recombines TRBV6-5 with TRBJ2-2; a weak D match, TRBD1 (5 bases). CDR3 length: 14 residues. The V gene lost 7 bases and the J gene lost 5 bases, with 14 bases spanning the gap. Germline V gene lookup returns CDR1 MNHEY and CDR2 SVGAGI. CDR3 in amino acids: CASTRAGSTGELFF. The CDR3 nucleotides read TGTGCCAGCACCCGGGCAGGGTCAACCGGGGAGCTGTTTTTT.

This chain joins TRBV5-1 and TRBJ2-7; TRBD2 matches at 13 bases. The V segment lost 1 base and the J segment 7 bases; nucleotides outside the gene matches: 11. The CDR3 has 17 residues. Germline CDR1 and CDR2: SGHRS and YFSETQ. The CDR3 reads CASSLTSGRAYLREQYF. DNA of the CDR3: TGCGCCAGCAGCTTGACTAGCGGGAGGGCCTATCTTAGAGAGCAGTACTTC. Using reference TRBV5-1 and TRBJ2-7 for the parts outside the CDR3, the full variable domain is KAGVTQTPRYLIKTRGQQVTLSCSPISGHRSVSWYQQTPGQGLQFLFEYFSETQRNKGNFPGRFSGRQFSNSRSEMNVSTLELGDSALYLCASSLTSGRAYLREQYFGPGTRLTVT.

V gene TRBV29-1 combines with J gene TRBJ1-1; D uncertain. The CDR3 totals 12 residues. V shed 6 bases and J shed 0 bases, with 8 bases lying between them. Germline V lookup: CDR1 SQVTM, CDR2 ANQGSEA. CDR3 bases: TGCAGCGTGGGCCAAATGAACACTGAAGCTTTCTTT. Translating it yields CSVGQMNTEAFF.

This chain uses TRBV7-6 with TRBJ2-1; D call uncertain. The germline CDR1 and CDR2 sequences are SGHVS and FNYEAQ. The CDR3 covers 17 residues. Trimming took off 1 base at V and 0 bases at J, with 13 bases between the two ends. CDR3 amino acids: CASSLGASQSSYNEQFF. CDR3 coding DNA: TGTGCCAGCAGCTTAGGGGCTTCCCAGAGCTCCTACAATGAGCAGTTCTTC.

The rearrangement uses TRBV5-8 and TRBJ1-2; 7 bases fit TRBD1. CDR3 size: 16 residues. Germline values: CDR1 SGHTS, CDR2 YDEGEE. V lost 0 bases, J lost 2 bases, and 7 bases stayed unmatched. CDR3 nucleotides: TGTGCCAGCAGCTTGGGGTCGCAGGGGGGCAACTATGGCTACACCTTC. Its translation: CASSLGSQGGNYGYTF.

There are a few counts of this clone. The V gene is TRBV7-2, the J gene TRBJ2-7; D gene unclear. There are 12 residues in the CDR3. The V and J ends lost 5 bases and 0 bases respectively, with 5 bases between them. Germline CDR1 SGHTA, CDR2 FQGNSA. The CDR3, as DNA: TGTGCCAGCAGCCCTAGCTCCTACGAGCAGTACTTC. Encoded protein: CASSPSSYEQYF.

The chain recombines TRBV10-3 with TRBJ1-2; D gene uncertain. The CDR3 covers 17 residues. V shed 0 bases and J shed 3 bases, with 17 bases lying between them. CDR1 is ENHRY and CDR2 is SYGVKD in the germline V gene. The CDR3 DNA follows: TGTGCCATCAGTGAGTCTCTTCGGAACATTGGAGACTATGGCTACACCTTC. Its translation is CAISESLRNIGDYGYTF.

With regard to this clone: One end of the junction fails to match germline, which may point to a read error. The chain is built from TRBV27 and TRBJ2-7; a possible D gene is TRBD2 (6 bases). The CDR3 extends over 15 amino acids. Germline V gene sequence: CDR1 MNHEY, CDR2 SMNVEV (reference sequence). The CDR3 sequence is CTSSPPGGIFFRQYF. DNA of the CDR3: TGTACCAGCAGTCCTCCTGGCGGGATCTTTTTTCGGCAGTACTTC.

This chain joins TRBV15 and TRBJ1-1, with no clear D. Trimming pared 0 bases from V and 7 bases from J, leaving 9 bases between. CDR3 size: 13 residues. Germline values: CDR1 LNHNV, CDR2 YYDKDF (reference sequence). The CDR3 sequence: CATSRDQYYEAFF. For the CDR3, the DNA is TGTGCCACCAGCAGAGATCAATACTATGAAGCTTTCTTT. Combining the CDR3 with reference TRBV15 and TRBJ1-1 gives the whole variable domain DAMVIQNPRYQVTQFGKPVTLSCSQTLNHNVMYWYQQKSSQAPKLLFHYYDKDFNNEADTPDNFQSRRPNTSFCFLDIRSPGLGDTAMYLCATSRDQYYEAFFGQGTRLTVV.

This clone was counted between two and nine times. V is TRBV6-5 and J is TRBJ2-7; no clear D gene. From germline, CDR1 is MNHEY and CDR2 SVGAGI. V was cut by 2 bases and J by 4 bases, with 9 bases left in between. The CDR3 has 13 amino acids. CDR3 in amino acids: CASSYGRLYEQYF. In DNA, the CDR3 is TGTGCCAGCAGTTACGGCAGGTTGTACGAGCAGTACTTC.

J is TRBJ2-1 and V is TRBV30; TRBD1 might be the D (5 bases). The CDR3 extends over 13 amino acids. The germline V gene encodes CDR1 GTSNPN and CDR2 SVGIG (reference sequence). V lost 1 base and J 10 bases, leaving 14 bases between the germline ends. CDR3 in amino acids: CAWSGRVSSEQFF. As DNA, the CDR3 is TGTGCCTGGAGTGGCAGGGTTTCGAGCGAGCAGTTCTTC.

The chain uses TRBV7-6 and TRBJ1-4; 8 nucleotides line up with TRBD1. The V and J ends lost 5 bases and 7 bases, in that order; junction bases with no gene match: 6. Germline V CDR1 and CDR2: SGHVS, FNYEAQ. This CDR3 has 14 amino acids. DNA for the CDR3: TGTGCCAGCAGCCCCAGGGGGCCAATTGAAAAACTGTTTTTT. Translating gives CASSPRGPIEKLFF.

This chain joins TRBV5-4 and TRBJ1-1; TRBD1 is a possible D gene (5 bases). V dropped 4 bases and J dropped 5 bases, with 21 bases sitting between them. This CDR3 spans 16 amino acids. Germline V CDR1 and CDR2: SGHNT, YYREEE (reference sequence). CDR3 amino acids: CASSDINRRGGTEAFF. CDR3 DNA sequence: TGTGCCAGCAGCGATATAAACAGGAGGGGCGGTACTGAAGCTTTCTTT.

This rearrangement joins TRBV4-2 to TRBJ2-1, with TRBD1 identical over 7 bases. The CDR3 loop spans 15 amino acids. The ends lost 0 bases at V and 5 bases at J; junction bases unmatched: 4. CDR1 and CDR2 (germline): LGHNA, YNFKEQ. The CDR3 nucleotides are TGTGCCAGCAGCCAAGACCGCCAGGGGGACAATGAGCAGTTCTTC. It yields the protein CASSQDRQGDNEQFF.

This clone occurred once. The rearrangement uses TRBV5-6 and TRBJ2-2, with 9 positions matching TRBD1. Germline CDR1 is SGHDT and CDR2 is YYEEEE. Unmatched junction bases numbered 15, after V lost 5 bases and J lost 7 bases. The CDR3 length is 17 residues. CDR3 residues: CASRLTGGAKYGGELFF. The CDR3 nucleotides read TGTGCCAGCAGACTTACAGGGGGCGCGAAGTACGGCGGGGAGCTGTTTTTT.

The chain has TRBV18 and TRBJ2-5; D not certain. The V and J ends lost 0 bases and 2 bases respectively, with 10 bases between them. The CDR3 loop spans 15 amino acids. Germline V CDR1 and CDR2: KGHSH, LQKENI. CDR3 DNA sequence: TGTGCCAGCTCACCACCGGCCATTGTTCAAGAGACCCAGTACTTC. The encoded protein is CASSPPAIVQETQYF.

The chain has TRBV27 and TRBJ2-7; 13 bases fit TRBD2. J was trimmed by 5 bases and V by 6 bases; bases with no gene match: 7. The CDR3 sequence is 15 residues long. Looked up from germline, CDR1 is MNHEY and CDR2 is SMNVEV (reference sequence). For the CDR3, the DNA is TGTGCCAGCAGCCTAGGGACTAGCGGGACCCACGAGCAGTACTTC. Encoded protein: CASSLGTSGTHEQYF.

This clone appeared a few times. The rearrangement uses TRBV2 and TRBJ1-1, with D tentatively TRBD1 (5 bases). This CDR3 has 15 residues. V dropped 7 bases and J dropped 0 bases, with 15 bases sitting between them. CDR1 and CDR2 (germline): SNHLY, FYNNEI. Here the CDR3 reads CASTGGQVMNTEAFF. In DNA, the CDR3 is TGTGCCAGCACCGGGGGTCAGGTAATGAACACTGAAGCTTTCTTT.

The rearrangement joins TRBV6-1 to TRBJ2-7, with 12 bases that match TRBD2. V lost 5 bases, J lost 5 bases, and 7 bases stayed unmatched. The CDR3 consists of 15 residues. The germline V gene has CDR1 MNHNS and CDR2 SASEGT. The CDR3 bases are TGTGCCAGCAGTACACTAGCGGGAGGTTCAAACGAGCAGTACTTC. It translates to CASSTLAGGSNEQYF.

The chain combines TRBV19 with TRBJ2-1; 12 nucleotides agree with TRBD2. Per the germline V gene, CDR1 is LNHDA and CDR2 is SQIVND (reference sequence). The V segment lost 2 bases and the J segment 9 bases; nucleotides outside the gene matches: 5. This CDR3 is built from 15 residues. The CDR3 region has the DNA TGTGCCAGTAGTATACTAGCGGGAGGGCGTGGTGAGCAGTTCTTC. The encoded protein is CASSILAGGRGEQFF.

This clone occurred once. The chain carries TRBV29-1 and TRBJ2-5, with D possibly matching TRBD1 (5 bases). The CDR3 is 14 residues long. V was trimmed by 0 bases and J by 4 bases, leaving 12 bases between them. In germline, CDR1 is SQVTM, CDR2 ANQGSEA. The chain's CDR3 is CSVEDQGGAETQYF. In nucleotides, the CDR3 is TGCAGCGTTGAAGATCAGGGCGGAGCAGAGACCCAGTACTTC.

The gene calls are TRBV5-1 and TRBJ2-3; the D is unclear. V lost 2 bases, J lost 2 bases, and 9 bases lay in between. The CDR3 is 14 amino acids. Germline CDR1 SGHRS, CDR2 YFSETQ. The DNA for the CDR3 is TGCGCCAGCAGCTTTAGGAGTCTCACAGATACGCAGTATTTT. It translates to CASSFRSLTDTQYF.

The chain has TRBV2 and TRBJ2-2; D possibly corresponds to TRBD1 (6 bases). Looked up from germline, CDR1 is SNHLY and CDR2 is FYNNEI. The V end lost 7 bases, the J end lost 4 bases, and 16 bases lay between the germline ends. The CDR3 has 15 amino acids. Here the CDR3 reads CASTLADRPTGELFF. In DNA, the CDR3 is TGTGCCAGCACGCTGGCCGACAGGCCCACCGGGGAGCTGTTTTTT.

The chain combines TRBV13 with TRBJ2-7; 9 bases agree with TRBD1. The CDR3 loop spans 16 amino acids. V trimming: 0 bases; J trimming: 2 bases; junction bases outside the gene matches: 5. Germline CDR1 and CDR2: PRHDT and FYEKMQ (reference sequence). CDR3 sequence reads: CASSLGRTGAAYEQYF. The CDR3 DNA reads TGTGCCAGCAGCTTAGGCCGGACAGGGGCGGCCTACGAGCAGTACTTC.